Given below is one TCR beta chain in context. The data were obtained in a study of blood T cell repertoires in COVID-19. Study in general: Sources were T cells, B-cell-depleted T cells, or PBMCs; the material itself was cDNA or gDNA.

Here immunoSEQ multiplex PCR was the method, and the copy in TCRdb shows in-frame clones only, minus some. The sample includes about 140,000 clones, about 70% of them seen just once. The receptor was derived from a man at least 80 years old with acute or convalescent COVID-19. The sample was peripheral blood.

CDR3 in DNA: TGTGCCAGCAGTGAACCGGGACTAGCGGGGTACGAGCAGTACTTC. It is translated as CASSEPGLAGYEQYF. The chain recombines TRBV2 with TRBJ2-7; 13 bases agree with TRBD2. Per germline, CDR1 SNHLY and CDR2 FYNNEI. Trimming at V came to 2 bases and at J to 4 bases, leaving 2 bases not matched to a gene. There are 15 residues in the CDR3.